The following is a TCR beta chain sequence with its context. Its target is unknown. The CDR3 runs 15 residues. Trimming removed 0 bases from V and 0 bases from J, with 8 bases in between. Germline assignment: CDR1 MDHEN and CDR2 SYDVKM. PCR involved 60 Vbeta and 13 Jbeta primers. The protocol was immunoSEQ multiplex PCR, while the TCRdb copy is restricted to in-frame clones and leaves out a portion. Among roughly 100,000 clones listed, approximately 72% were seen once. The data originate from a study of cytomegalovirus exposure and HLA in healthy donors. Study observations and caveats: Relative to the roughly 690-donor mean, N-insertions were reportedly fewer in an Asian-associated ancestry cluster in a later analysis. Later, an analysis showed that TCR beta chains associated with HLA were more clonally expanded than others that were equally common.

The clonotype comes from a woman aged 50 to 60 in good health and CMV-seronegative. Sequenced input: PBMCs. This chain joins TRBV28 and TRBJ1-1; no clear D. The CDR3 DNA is TGTGCCAGCAGTTTATGGGGGAGCATGAACACTGAAGCTTTCTTT. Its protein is CASSLWGSMNTEAFF.